The 18 T cell receptor beta chains given below trace back to one sample, sequenced in a study of CD8 T cells in ankylosing spondylitis. Overall study results and limits: A TCR beta motif of under ten highly homologous variants seemed to mark ankylosing spondylitis blood.

Their antigens remain unidentified. TCRdb re-called the 5' RACE reads with MiXCR, one entry per CDR3 protein. The table has a few hundred thousand distinct CDR3 sequences, under 8.5% seen once. Sequenced material: blood, either unsorted or a sorted T cell fraction (not recorded which). Receptor source: a male donor with ankylosing spondylitis.

This clonotype was counted many times. The V call is TRBV20-1, the J call TRBJ2-7; 7 bases map to TRBD2. The CDR3 spans 14 residues. Germline CDR1 DFQATT, CDR2 SNEGSKA (reference sequence). Trimming took 8 bases from V and 5 from J; bases not matched to a gene: 15. The DNA of the CDR3 is TGCAGTCTCCCCCCTTTGCGGGAGTCCCACGAGCAGTACTTC. Amino acids: CSLPPLRESHEQYF.

This clonotype was detected a few times. This CDR3 reads CASSIDLRETFTSSYNEQFF. The DNA of the CDR3 is TGTGCCAGTAGTATAGATCTCCGGGAGACCTTTACTAGCTCCTACAATGAGCAGTTCTTC. The chain joins TRBV19 to TRBJ2-1, with a tentative D call TRBD2 (6 bases). Germline V gene data show CDR1 as LNHDA and CDR2 as SQIVND (reference sequence). Trimming cost V 0 bases and J 0 bases, with 21 bases left between them. This CDR3 region has 20 residues. Supplemented by reference TRBV19 and TRBJ2-1, the full variable domain reads DGGITQSPKYLFRKEGQNVTLSCEQNLNHDAMYWYRQDPGQGLRLIYYSQIVNDFQKGDIAEGYSVSREKKESFPLTVTSAQKNPTAFYLCASSIDLRETFTSSYNEQFFGPGTRLTVL.

This clonotype was counted at least ten times. This rearrangement joins TRBV5-1 to TRBJ2-3; 7 bases line up with TRBD1. From germline, CDR1 is SGHRS and CDR2 YFSETQ. V shed 4 bases and J 0 bases; nucleotides not matched to a gene: 2. This CDR3 comprises 14 residues. The CDR3 bases are TGCGCCAGCAGCCTGGGACAGAGCACAGATACGCAGTATTTT. It yields the protein CASSLGQSTDTQYF. Full variable domain (rest looked up from reference TRBV5-1 and TRBJ2-3): KAGVTQTPRYLIKTRGQQVTLSCSPISGHRSVSWYQQTPGQGLQFLFEYFSETQRNKGNFPGRFSGRQFSNSRSEMNVSTLELGDSALYLCASSLGQSTDTQYFGPGTRLTVL.

Many counts were recorded for this clonotype. The chain recombines TRBV24-1 with TRBJ2-1; 9 bases are shared with TRBD2. The CDR3 is 19 amino acids. Germline values: CDR1 KGHDR, CDR2 SFDVKD. J lost 0 bases, V lost 5 bases, and 13 bases had no gene match. The DNA of the CDR3 is TGTGCCACCAGTGGACTCGGGACTAGCAGTTGGAGCTCCTACAATGAGCAGTTCTTC. It translates to CATSGLGTSSWSSYNEQFF.

The genes are TRBV20-1 and TRBJ2-5, with D maybe TRBD2 (6 bases). V lost 5 bases and J 7 bases, leaving 17 bases between the germline ends. Germline V gene data show CDR1 as DFQATT and CDR2 as SNEGSKA (reference sequence). The CDR3 is 13 residues long. The CDR3 DNA sequence: TGCAGTGCTCGTAGCGGCCCGCGGGGGACCCAGTACTTC. Protein sequence: CSARSGPRGTQYF.

A few counts support this clonotype. V is TRBV5-1 and J is TRBJ2-3, with D possibly matching TRBD1 (5 bases). Germline values: CDR1 SGHRS, CDR2 YFSETQ. The ends were cut back, 4 bases at V and 7 bases at J, with 19 bases in the middle. The CDR3 has 15 amino acids. The DNA of the CDR3 is TGCGCCAGCAGCCCCGTTGGACAATCCCGTCATACGCAGTATTTT. It codes for CASSPVGQSRHTQYF.

This clonotype was found a few times. The chain recombines TRBV20-1 with TRBJ2-1; 12 nucleotides align to TRBD2. Germline CDR1 DFQATT, CDR2 SNEGSKA (reference sequence). With V trimmed by 1 base and J by 7 bases, 8 bases remained unmatched. The CDR3 is made up of 16 amino acids. The CDR3 bases are TGCAGTGCTAGAGGATTCGTCGGACTAGCGGGGAATGAGCAGTTCTTC. As protein: CSARGFVGLAGNEQFF.

The chain has TRBV7-3 and TRBJ1-2, with D unclear. CDR1 and CDR2 from the germline V gene are SGHTA and FQGTGA. V was trimmed by 5 bases and J by 8 bases, leaving 15 bases between them. This CDR3 is 13 amino acids long. In DNA form, the CDR3 reads TGTGCCAGCAGCCCAGGATCCATAAGGGGCTACACCTTC. The encoded protein is CASSPGSIRGYTF.

This clonotype was observed many times. The chain employs TRBV3-1 and TRBJ1-2; unclear D gene. V shed 2 bases and J shed 8 bases, with 6 bases lying between them. Looked up from germline, CDR1 is LGHDT and CDR2 is YNNKEL (reference sequence). The CDR3 has 11 amino acids. The DNA of the CDR3 is TGTGCCAGCAGCCAATTCGGGGGCTACACCTTC. Translating it yields CASSQFGGYTF.

This clonotype has a handful of counts. The chain joins TRBV9 to TRBJ1-2; D not certain. The CDR3 has 11 residues. Trimming cost V 4 bases and J 4 bases, with 5 bases left between them. Germline V lookup: CDR1 SGDLS, CDR2 YYNGEE. This CDR3 is CASSSLYGYTF. Here the CDR3 DNA reads TGTGCCAGCAGCTCGCTCTATGGCTACACCTTC.

This clonotype has a handful of counts. The genes are TRBV5-1 and TRBJ2-2; weak D call: TRBD1 (6 bases). V dropped 1 base and J dropped 5 bases, with 12 bases sitting between them. There are 15 residues in the CDR3. Germline V gene sequence: CDR1 SGHRS, CDR2 YFSETQ. The CDR3 DNA reads TGCGCCAGCAGCTTGAGGCCAGGGGAGACCGGGGAGCTGTTTTTT. Protein sequence: CASSLRPGETGELFF.

This clonotype occurred a few times. The chain joins TRBV5-1 to TRBJ2-3; D possibly corresponds to TRBD2 (6 bases). CDR1 is SGHRS, CDR2 YFSETQ, per germline. V lost 0 bases to trimming and J lost 0 bases, with 11 bases between them. CDR3 length: 16 amino acids. The CDR3 spells CASSLVSGRSTDTQYF. CDR3 bases: TGCGCCAGCAGCTTGGTTAGCGGCCGTAGCACAGATACGCAGTATTTT. The entire variable domain, with the rest obtained from reference TRBV5-1 and TRBJ2-3, is as follows: KAGVTQTPRYLIKTRGQQVTLSCSPISGHRSVSWYQQTPGQGLQFLFEYFSETQRNKGNFPGRFSGRQFSNSRSEMNVSTLELGDSALYLCASSLVSGRSTDTQYFGPGTRLTVL.

This clonotype occurred a few times. For the CDR3, the DNA is TGCAGTGCTCCGCCGGGGACTAGCGGCTTTCAAGAGACCCAGTACTTC. Translating gives CSAPPGTSGFQETQYF. This sequence joins TRBV20-1 and TRBJ2-5, with 11 positions matching TRBD2. CDR3 length: 16 amino acids. V shed 5 bases and J 2 bases; nucleotides not matched to a gene: 10. Germline CDR1 and CDR2: DFQATT and SNEGSKA (reference sequence).

This clonotype was counted a few times. The rearrangement links TRBV25-1 to TRBJ2-1; D is undetermined. In germline, CDR1 is MGHDK, CDR2 SYGVNS. Trimming took off 3 bases at V and 6 bases at J, with 12 bases between the two ends. This CDR3 spans 14 amino acids. The CDR3 sequence: CASSDPPHSNEQFF. As DNA, the CDR3 is TGTGCCAGCAGTGACCCCCCCCACAGCAATGAGCAGTTCTTC.

At least ten counts were recorded for this clonotype. The J gene is TRBJ2-1, the V gene TRBV12-3 or TRBV12-4; 9 nucleotides line up with TRBD2. This CDR3 is 16 amino acids long. Trimming removed 2 bases from V and 7 bases from J; junction bases left unmatched: 9. CDR3 loop: CASSLRASGKGNEQFF. CDR3 DNA: TGTGCCAGCAGTTTAAGGGCTAGCGGGAAAGGAAATGAGCAGTTCTTC.

The V gene is TRBV18, the J gene TRBJ2-2, with D possibly matching TRBD2 (6 bases). CDR3 size: 16 residues. Trimming left V 2 bases short and J 1 base short, with 11 bases between. Germline V CDR1 and CDR2: KGHSH, LQKENI. The CDR3: CASSPILRENTGELFF. The CDR3 coding sequence is TGTGCCAGCTCACCAATTTTGCGGGAGAACACCGGGGAGCTGTTTTTT. The whole variable domain, filled in from reference TRBV18 and TRBJ2-2, reads NAGVMQNPRHLVRRRGQEARLRCSPMKGHSHVYWYRQLPEEGLKFMVYLQKENIIDESGMPKERFSAEFPKEGPSILRIQQVVRGDSAAYFCASSPILRENTGELFFGEGSRLTVL.

The table lists this clonotype with many counts. V gene TRBV5-1 combines with J gene TRBJ2-1; TRBD2 agrees at 9 bases. Germline V gene sequence: CDR1 SGHRS, CDR2 YFSETQ. Trimming at V came to 6 bases and at J to 9 bases, leaving 7 bases not matched to a gene. The CDR3 has 13 amino acids. The CDR3 here is CASTWREGLEQFF. CDR3 in DNA: TGCGCCAGCACTTGGCGGGAGGGTCTTGAGCAGTTCTTC.

This clonotype was counted between two and nine times. The chain has TRBV7-2 and TRBJ1-3; D is unresolved. The CDR3 has 14 amino acids. V was pared by 5 bases and J by 0 bases, with 8 bases between. Germline V CDR1 and CDR2: SGHTA, FQGNSA. CDR3 nucleotide sequence: TGTGCCAGCAGCCCCACTTCCTCTGGAAACACCATATATTTT. This codes for CASSPTSSGNTIYF. Complete variable domain (other parts from reference TRBV7-2 and TRBJ1-3): GAGVSQSPSNKVTEKGKDVELRCDPISGHTALYWYRQSLGQGLEFLIYFQGNSAPDKSGLPSDRFSAERTGGSVSTLTIQRTQQEDSAVYLCASSPTSSGNTIYFGEGSWLTVV.